These 25 T cell receptor beta chains came from one sample sequenced in a study of post-analysis software for immune sequencing data. Whole-study findings and limits: Higher frequency in patients than in controls was seen for roughly five TRBV segments, with TRBV5-6, TRBV5-1 and TRBV20-1 among them.

The TCR beta cDNA libraries carried unique molecular identifiers. TCRdb re-called the PCR reads with MiXCR, one entry per CDR3 protein. The sample includes fewer than 850,000 distinct CDR3 sequences, about 43% of them seen just once. Antigen specificity for these receptors is unknown. The specimen was blood. The source of these receptors is a girl aged 5-17 years with multiple sclerosis.

J is TRBJ2-4 and V is TRBV15; weak D call: TRBD2 (6 bases). Matching the DNA end better, TRBJ2-5 makes the J call doubtful. Germline V CDR1 and CDR2: LNHNV, YYDKDF (reference sequence). CDR3 size: 14 residues. This CDR3 is CATSREGGMKTQYF. The DNA for the CDR3 is TGTGCCACCAGCAGAGAGGGGGGAATGAAGACCCAGTACTTC.

The chain is built from TRBV10-3 and TRBJ2-1; TRBD1 matches at 7 bases. Germline V gene data show CDR1 as ENHRY and CDR2 as SYGVKD. The CDR3 is made up of 11 amino acids. Trimming cost V 2 bases and J 13 bases; bases outside gene matches: 2. CDR3 nucleotides: TGTGCCATCAGTGAGGACAGGGAACAGTTCTTC. It codes for CAISEDREQFF.

This clonotype appeared once. The chain uses TRBV6-6 and TRBJ2-7, with D unclear. The CDR3 has 13 residues. Germline assignment: CDR1 MNHNY and CDR2 SVGAGI (reference sequence). Trimming stripped 6 bases from V and 3 bases from J, with 12 bases between. The CDR3: CASSRLIHYEQYF. The CDR3 nucleotides are TGTGCCAGCAGCCGACTGATACACTACGAGCAGTACTTC.

This clonotype appeared a single time. The chain uses TRBV5-1 and TRBJ2-3, with 8 bases aligning to TRBD1. Germline assignment: CDR1 SGHRS and CDR2 YFSETQ. Trimming removed 2 bases from V and 6 bases from J; junction bases left unmatched: 8. The CDR3 has 15 residues. The CDR3: CASSFQAGGQDTQYF. CDR3 DNA sequence: TGCGCCAGCAGCTTTCAGGCAGGGGGCCAGGATACGCAGTATTTT. Full variable domain (missing parts from reference TRBV5-1 and TRBJ2-3): KAGVTQTPRYLIKTRGQQVTLSCSPISGHRSVSWYQQTPGQGLQFLFEYFSETQRNKGNFPGRFSGRQFSNSRSEMNVSTLELGDSALYLCASSFQAGGQDTQYFGPGTRLTVL.

The V and J genes are TRBV27 and TRBJ2-5; TRBD1 aligns across 7 bases. J was trimmed by 5 bases and V by 6 bases; bases with no gene match: 15. CDR3 length: 16 residues. Germline assignment: CDR1 MNHEY and CDR2 SMNVEV (reference sequence). The CDR3 protein is CASSSGQTPWGETQYF. The CDR3 DNA reads TGTGCCAGCAGCTCGGGACAGACCCCCTGGGGGGAGACCCAGTACTTC.

The rearrangement uses TRBV9 and TRBJ1-2; possible D gene TRBD1, 5 bases. CDR1 is SGDLS, CDR2 YYNGEE, per germline. The V and J ends lost 5 bases and 7 bases respectively, with 9 bases between them. The CDR3 is 11 amino acids. In DNA form, the CDR3 reads TGTGCCAGCAGAGACAGATTTGGCTACACCTTC. Translation gives CASRDRFGYTF.

CDR3 protein: CASSLSGGLCDEQYF. CDR3 bases: TGTGCCAGCAGCTTGAGCGGGGGGCTTTGTGACGAGCAGTACTTC. V is TRBV5-6 and J is TRBJ2-7; TRBD2 matches 9 bases. Germline V lookup: CDR1 SGHDT, CDR2 YYEEEE. This CDR3 comprises 15 residues. The V gene end was trimmed by 1 base and the J gene end by 5 bases; junction bases not matched to a gene: 7.

The chain uses TRBV28 and TRBJ1-6, with D possibly being TRBD1 (5 bases). From germline, CDR1 is MDHEN and CDR2 SYDVKM. This CDR3 has 16 amino acids. V dropped 3 bases and J dropped 0 bases, with 9 bases sitting between them. The CDR3 spells CASSLGVDSYNSPLHF. CDR3 in DNA: TGTGCCAGCAGTTTGGGGGTTGACTCCTATAATTCACCCCTCCACTTT.

This clonotype was picked up a small number of times. This chain uses TRBV29-1 with TRBJ1-2, with 7 nucleotides matching TRBD1. V lost 3 bases to trimming and J lost 6 bases; unmatched junction nucleotides: 10. CDR3 length equals 14 residues. Germline-derived CDR1 and CDR2 are SQVTM and ANQGSEA. The CDR3 coding sequence is TGCAGCGTTGAGGTGGAGGGGGCGCTTCATGGCTACACCTTC. This encodes CSVEVEGALHGYTF.

This chain connects TRBV15 to TRBJ1-2; 7 bases are shared with TRBD1. Germline loops: CDR1 LNHNV, CDR2 YYDKDF (reference sequence). CDR3 length: 15 amino acids. The trim removed 3 bases at V and 4 bases at J, leaving 8 bases unmatched. CDR3 in amino acids: CATSRSGTDFYGYTF. For the CDR3, the DNA is TGTGCCACCAGCAGGTCCGGGACAGATTTCTATGGCTACACCTTC.

The rearrangement uses TRBV6-5 and TRBJ2-7, with D tentatively TRBD2 (5 bases). The germline V gene has CDR1 MNHEY and CDR2 SVGAGI. This CDR3 comprises 13 residues. V was pared by 4 bases and J by 4 bases, with 11 bases between. CDR3 DNA sequence: TGTGCCAGCAGTTTGACAAGGAGGTACGAGCAGTACTTC. Translating it yields CASSLTRRYEQYF.

The rearrangement links TRBV9 to TRBJ2-3; TRBD2 might be the D (5 bases). Germline V gives CDR1 SGDLS, CDR2 YYNGEE. Trimming cost V 0 bases and J 3 bases, with 8 bases left between them. This CDR3 has 14 amino acids. The CDR3 DNA reads TGTGCCAGCAGCGTAGGTAGCGTAACAGATACGCAGTATTTT. It encodes CASSVGSVTDTQYF.

This clonotype was seen more than once but under ten times. The chain recombines TRBV7-9 with TRBJ1-2, with a possible D match to TRBD1 (6 bases). The ends were cut back, 3 bases at V and 7 bases at J, with 12 bases in the middle. Germline values: CDR1 SEHNR, CDR2 FQNEAQ (reference sequence). The CDR3 sequence is 13 residues long. CDR3 residues: CASSFGTKGGYTF. The CDR3 DNA is TGTGCCAGCAGCTTCGGGACAAAGGGTGGCTACACCTTC.

The chain carries TRBV11-1 and TRBJ2-1, with 8 bases matching TRBD2. The CDR3 sequence is 13 residues long. Germline CDR1 is SGHAT and CDR2 is FQDESV (reference sequence). V lost 5 bases and J lost 12; bases outside the gene matches: 9. The CDR3: CASSDKGLVGQFF. The CDR3 DNA follows: TGTGCCAGCAGCGATAAGGGACTAGTGGGGCAGTTCTTC.

The chain joins TRBV3-1 to TRBJ2-1; TRBD2 aligns across 10 bases. J gave up 5 bases and V 1 base, and 5 bases lay outside the gene matches. Looked up from germline, CDR1 is LGHDT and CDR2 is YNNKEL (reference sequence). The CDR3 has 16 residues. CDR3 protein: CASSQGLAGVNNEQFF. The CDR3 DNA follows: TGTGCCAGCAGCCAAGGGCTAGCGGGAGTCAACAATGAGCAGTTCTTC.

This clonotype was counted a few times. The chain has TRBV3-1 and TRBJ2-2; D is unresolved. The germline V gene encodes CDR1 LGHDT and CDR2 YNNKEL (reference sequence). This CDR3 has 13 residues. With 0 bases removed from V and 7 bases from J, the gap between germline ends came to 6 bases. CDR3 DNA sequence: TGTGCCAGCAGCCAAGATCATGGCGGGGAGCTGTTTTTT. It is translated as CASSQDHGGELFF.

The genes are TRBV9 and TRBJ1-1; perhaps TRBD1 as D (6 bases). The CDR3 loop spans 13 amino acids. The V gene's germline CDR1 is SGDLS and CDR2 YYNGEE. Trimming took off 3 bases at V and 4 bases at J, with 10 bases between the two ends. The CDR3 reads CASSANRATEAFF. CDR3 nucleotide sequence: TGTGCCAGCAGCGCCAACAGGGCCACTGAAGCTTTCTTT.

There are a few counts of this clonotype. The chain is built from TRBV7-2 and TRBJ2-1; D is undetermined. Germline loops: CDR1 SGHTA, CDR2 FQGNSA. CDR3 length: 13 amino acids. The V end was cut by 1 base, the J end by 6 bases, with 7 bases between. The CDR3 reads CASSLGQFNEQFF. Here the CDR3 DNA reads TGTGCCAGCAGCTTAGGGCAATTCAATGAGCAGTTCTTC.

J is TRBJ2-1 and V is TRBV25-1; D possibly uses TRBD1 or TRBD2 (5 bases each). Trimming took off 2 bases at V and 5 bases at J, with 13 bases between the two ends. The CDR3 extends over 15 amino acids. Germline lookup yields CDR1 MGHDK and CDR2 SYGVNS. As DNA, the CDR3 is TGTGCCAGCAGTGAACGGGACCAGCCCCACAATGAGCAGTTCTTC. This encodes CASSERDQPHNEQFF.

V usage is TRBV4-2 and J usage is TRBJ2-7; 7 bases map to TRBD1. Germline trimming cut 0 bases from V and 2 bases from J; bases unmatched to any gene: 10. CDR1 LGHNA and CDR2 YNFKEQ come from the germline V gene. CDR3 size: 17 residues. CDR3 nucleotide sequence: TGTGCCAGCAGCCAAGACGACTCCGGGACAGCTACCTACGAGCAGTACTTC. This sequence encodes CASSQDDSGTATYEQYF.

This chain connects TRBV15 to TRBJ2-1; possibly TRBD2 for D (6 bases). V dropped 1 base and J dropped 4 bases, with 17 bases sitting between them. The CDR3 runs to 17 residues. Germline V gene data show CDR1 as LNHNV and CDR2 as YYDKDF (reference sequence). The CDR3 is CATSRVRWEVTYNEQFF. CDR3 bases: TGTGCCACCAGCAGAGTCCGTTGGGAGGTCACGTACAATGAGCAGTTCTTC.

The CDR3 region is CASTTPRTGGIGYTF. The CDR3 nucleotides are TGTGCCAGCACCACGCCCAGGACAGGGGGCATCGGCTACACCTTC. The V gene is TRBV6-1, the J gene TRBJ1-2, with TRBD1 matching 11 bases. This CDR3 comprises 15 residues. V gave up 7 bases and J gave up 8 bases; unmatched junction bases: 12. CDR1 and CDR2 from the germline V gene are MNHNS and SASEGT.

This chain uses TRBV7-9 with TRBJ2-1; D gene uncertain. CDR1 is SEHNR, CDR2 FQNEAQ, per germline (reference sequence). This CDR3 is built from 13 residues. Trimming took off 1 base at V and 10 bases at J, with 11 bases between the two ends. CDR3 bases: TGTGCCAGCAGCTTAGTGGGCAGTAGAGAGCAGTTCTTC. Translation: CASSLVGSREQFF.

This chain links TRBV4-3 with TRBJ2-3; TRBD1 is a possible D gene (6 bases). V lost 0 bases to trimming and J lost 2 bases, with 15 bases between them. The germline V gene encodes CDR1 LGHNA and CDR2 YSLEER. The CDR3 contains 17 residues. The CDR3 nucleotides read TGCGCCAGCAGCCAAGATCTCCACACAGGGTTCACAGATACGCAGTATTTT. It codes for CASSQDLHTGFTDTQYF.

This clonotype was seen a few times. J is TRBJ1-4 and V is TRBV30; tentative D call: TRBD1 (6 bases). The V end lost 0 bases, the J end lost 8 bases, and 16 bases lay between the germline ends. The CDR3 length is 15 residues. In germline, CDR1 is GTSNPN, CDR2 SVGIG (reference sequence). This CDR3 is CAWSVSMTGWEKLFF. In DNA form, the CDR3 reads TGTGCCTGGAGTGTCTCGATGACAGGTTGGGAAAAACTGTTTTTT.